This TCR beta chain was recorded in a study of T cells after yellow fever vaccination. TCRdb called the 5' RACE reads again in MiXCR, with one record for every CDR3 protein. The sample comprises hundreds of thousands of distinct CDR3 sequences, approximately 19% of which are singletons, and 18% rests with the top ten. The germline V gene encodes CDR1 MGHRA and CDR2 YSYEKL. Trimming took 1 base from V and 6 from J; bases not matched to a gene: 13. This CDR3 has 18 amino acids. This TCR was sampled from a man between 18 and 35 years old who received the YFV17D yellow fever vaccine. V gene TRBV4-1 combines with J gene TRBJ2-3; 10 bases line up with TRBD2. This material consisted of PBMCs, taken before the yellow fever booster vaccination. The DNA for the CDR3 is TGCGCCAGCAGCCAAGGGCTAGCGGGGGCCCTCCTGGTGGATACGCAGTATTTT. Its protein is CASSQGLAGALLVDTQYF.